These 24 T cell receptor beta chains share one sample of origin, sequenced in a study of blood T cell repertoires in COVID-19. Profiling relied on immunoSEQ multiplex PCR, and the TCRdb table lists in-frame clones only, not all of them. The sample has under 450,000 clones; approximately 89% are singletons. The sample was peripheral blood. The source of these receptors is a woman in her thirties or forties with COVID-19, enrolled during active disease.

This chain connects TRBV29-1 to TRBJ1-3; weak D call: TRBD1 (6 bases). The CDR3 is made up of 14 amino acids. V lost 1 base to trimming and J lost 2 bases, with 9 bases between them. Germline V CDR1 and CDR2: SQVTM, ANQGSEA. In DNA, the CDR3 is TGCAGCGTTGAAGCTCCAGGGGCTGGAAACACCATATATTTT. This sequence encodes CSVEAPGAGNTIYF. The entire variable domain, with the rest obtained from reference TRBV29-1 and TRBJ1-3, is as follows: SAVISQKPSRDICQRGTSLTIQCQVDSQVTMMFWYRQQPGQSLTLIATANQGSEATYESGFVIDKFPISRPNLTFSTLTVSNMSPEDSSIYLCSVEAPGAGNTIYFGEGSWLTVV.

The rearrangement uses TRBV7-8 and TRBJ1-1; 7 bases agree with TRBD1. The CDR3 length is 15 residues. CDR1 and CDR2 from the germline V gene are SGHVS and FQNEAQ. The V gene end was trimmed by 2 bases and the J gene end by 3 bases; junction bases not matched to a gene: 6. The CDR3, as DNA: TGTGCCAGCAGCTTATGGGGCAGGGGGGACACTGAAGCTTTCTTT. Translated, it gives CASSLWGRGDTEAFF. The variable domain in full, with the rest retrieved from reference TRBV7-8 and TRBJ1-1, is GAGVSQSPRYKVAKRGQDVALRCDPISGHVSLFWYQQALGQGPEFLTYFQNEAQLDKSGLPSDRFFAERPEGSVSTLKIQRTQQEDSAVYLCASSLWGRGDTEAFFGQGTRLTVV.

The V and J genes are TRBV4-1 and TRBJ2-7, with D maybe TRBD1 (5 bases). Trimming removed 1 base at V and 0 bases at J, with 10 bases between. The CDR3 consists of 15 residues. Per the germline V gene, CDR1 is MGHRA and CDR2 is YSYEKL. This chain's CDR3 is CASSQVPGNSYEQYF. CDR3 DNA sequence: TGCGCCAGCAGCCAAGTGCCAGGGAACTCCTACGAGCAGTACTTC.

The V call is TRBV19, the J call TRBJ1-1; possible D gene TRBD1, 6 bases. CDR1 is LNHDA, CDR2 SQIVND, per germline (reference sequence). V dropped 4 bases and J dropped 0 bases, with 21 bases sitting between them. CDR3 length equals 18 residues. The chain's CDR3 is CASSTSGDSTPMNTEAFF. CDR3 sequence (DNA): TGTGCCAGTAGTACCTCAGGGGATTCCACACCAATGAACACTGAAGCTTTCTTT. The full variable domain, completed using reference TRBV19 and TRBJ1-1, is DGGITQSPKYLFRKEGQNVTLSCEQNLNHDAMYWYRQDPGQGLRLIYYSQIVNDFQKGDIAEGYSVSREKKESFPLTVTSAQKNPTAFYLCASSTSGDSTPMNTEAFFGQGTRLTVV.

The chain couples TRBV28 to TRBJ1-2, with a tentative D call TRBD1 (5 bases). The germline V gene encodes CDR1 MDHEN and CDR2 SYDVKM. The CDR3 is 16 amino acids. V dropped 3 bases and J dropped 0 bases, with 14 bases sitting between them. The DNA of the CDR3 is TGTGCCAGCAGTTTTTCTCGGACACATTCTAACTATGGCTACACCTTC. It encodes CASSFSRTHSNYGYTF.

The V call is TRBV4-2, the J call TRBJ2-3; TRBD2 matches at 8 bases. V was pared by 5 bases and J by 6 bases, with 10 bases of the junction left unmatched. This CDR3 has 15 residues. Germline assignment: CDR1 LGHNA and CDR2 YNFKEQ. Here the CDR3 DNA reads TGTGCCAGCAGCGAACCCGGGGGGGCTGTGGATACGCAGTATTTT. Translation: CASSEPGGAVDTQYF.

The V gene is TRBV6-4, the J gene TRBJ2-3; 10 positions match TRBD2. The CDR3 length is 16 residues. V lost 8 bases and J lost 3; bases outside the gene matches: 11. CDR1 and CDR2 from the germline V gene are MRHNA and SNTAGT. This CDR3 reads CASPGLIAGGTDTQYF. The CDR3 bases are TGTGCCAGCCCCGGGCTCATAGCGGGGGGTACAGATACGCAGTATTTT.

This rearrangement joins TRBV27 to TRBJ2-1, with D perhaps matching TRBD2 (5 bases). This CDR3 is built from 17 residues. The V end was cut by 5 bases, the J end by 0 bases, with 17 bases between. The germline gives CDR1 MNHEY, CDR2 SMNVEV (reference sequence). The CDR3 sequence: CASSTRNRGASYNEQFF. The DNA of the CDR3 is TGTGCCAGCAGTACTAGGAACCGGGGAGCCTCCTACAATGAGCAGTTCTTC.

This chain connects TRBV18 to TRBJ1-2; no clear D. The CDR3 runs to 13 residues. Germline loops: CDR1 KGHSH, CDR2 LQKENI. V gave up 1 base and J gave up 5 bases, with 8 bases separating them. CDR3 coding DNA: TGTGCCAGCTCACCACGGTCCACTTATGGCTACACCTTC. Protein product: CASSPRSTYGYTF.

The V and J genes are TRBV7-9 and TRBJ2-1, with D perhaps matching TRBD1 (5 bases). CDR3 length equals 11 residues. The V gene lost 6 bases and the J gene lost 7 bases, with 7 bases spanning the gap. The germline V gene encodes CDR1 SEHNR and CDR2 FQNEAQ (reference sequence). The CDR3 loop is CASRQVNEQFF. CDR3 in DNA: TGTGCCAGCAGACAGGTAAATGAGCAGTTCTTC.

V and J are TRBV6-1 and TRBJ1-2; perhaps TRBD1 as D (5 bases). V lost 2 bases and J lost 10, with 20 bases in between. The CDR3 has 15 amino acids. Germline V gene data show CDR1 as MNHNS and CDR2 as SASEGT. In DNA form, the CDR3 reads TGTGCCAGCAGTGAACAAGGGGCGTATCCTCTTGTCTACACCTTC. This codes for CASSEQGAYPLVYTF.

V gene TRBV6-4 combines with J gene TRBJ2-7, with 8 bases aligning to TRBD2. V shed 10 bases and J 5 bases; nucleotides not matched to a gene: 7. The CDR3 is 12 amino acids. Germline V CDR1 and CDR2: MRHNA, SNTAGT. The CDR3 DNA reads as TGTGCCACTTTAGCGGGAACAAACGAGCAGTACTTC. Translating gives CATLAGTNEQYF.

The chain recombines TRBV4-2 with TRBJ1-2; the D is unclear. The CDR3 extends over 17 amino acids. Per germline, CDR1 LGHNA and CDR2 YNFKEQ. The V gene lost 0 bases and the J gene lost 4 bases, with 18 bases spanning the gap. In DNA form, the CDR3 reads TGTGCCAGCAGCCAAGATGCGACACTTCTTTTCCTCTATGGCTACACCTTC. As protein: CASSQDATLLFLYGYTF.

The V call is TRBV7-6, the J call TRBJ2-2; 9 nucleotides line up with TRBD1. V was clipped by 4 bases and J by 6 bases; unmatched bases: 9. Germline assignment: CDR1 SGHVS and CDR2 FNYEAQ. CDR3 length: 16 amino acids. The DNA for the CDR3 is TGTGCCAGCAGCTCCGGGGACAGGGCCCCAGCCGGGGAGCTGTTTTTT. Translating gives CASSSGDRAPAGELFF. Full variable domain (remainder filled in from reference TRBV7-6 and TRBJ2-2): GAGVSQSPRYKVTKRGQDVALRCDPISGHVSLYWYRQALGQGPEFLTYFNYEAQQDKSGLPNDRFSAERPEGSISTLTIQRTEQRDSAMYRCASSSGDRAPAGELFFGEGSRLTVL.

This clone was found once. The chain is built from TRBV27 and TRBJ2-7; TRBD2 aligns across 13 bases. Germline CDR1 MNHEY, CDR2 SMNVEV (reference sequence). This CDR3 spans 17 amino acids. After removal of 7 bases from V and 4 bases from J, the junction contained 13 bases not matched to a gene. The CDR3 region is CASNRQGTSGIMYEQYF. Here the CDR3 DNA reads TGTGCCAGCAATCGTCAGGGGACTAGCGGGATTATGTACGAGCAGTACTTC.

A remark on this clone: This sample includes further DNA sequences coding for the same CDR3. The chain couples TRBV4-1 to TRBJ2-7; 8 bases line up with TRBD1. The germline V gene encodes CDR1 MGHRA and CDR2 YSYEKL. This CDR3 is 15 amino acids long. The V segment lost 1 base and the J segment 5 bases; nucleotides outside the gene matches: 7. CDR3 loop: CASSQGQGKGNEQYF. CDR3 DNA: TGCGCCAGCAGCCAAGGACAGGGGAAGGGCAACGAGCAGTACTTC.

The CDR3 region is CASSLVAINEQFF. CDR3 DNA sequence: TGTGCCAGCAGCTTAGTTGCGATCAATGAGCAGTTCTTC. This rearrangement joins TRBV7-9 to TRBJ2-1; D is unresolved. Trimming removed 1 base at V and 6 bases at J, with 7 bases between. Germline lookup yields CDR1 SEHNR and CDR2 FQNEAQ (reference sequence). The CDR3 covers 13 residues.

The rearrangement uses TRBV5-1 and TRBJ1-2; the D gene is possibly TRBD1 (6 bases). CDR1 is SGHRS and CDR2 is YFSETQ in the germline V gene. The CDR3 extends over 13 amino acids. V was clipped by 4 bases and J by 4 bases, with 11 bases between them. The CDR3 reads CASSVDRSYGYTF. The CDR3, as DNA: TGCGCCAGCAGCGTTGACAGGTCCTATGGCTACACCTTC.

The CDR3 DNA reads as TGTGCCAGCAGAATATATGAACGGGACAGCTATAATTCACCCCTCCACTTT. Its protein is CASRIYERDSYNSPLHF. This chain uses TRBV27 with TRBJ1-6, with 7 positions matching TRBD1. The CDR3 has 17 amino acids. Germline V CDR1 and CDR2: MNHEY, SMNVEV (reference sequence). V gave up 6 bases and J gave up 3 bases; unmatched junction bases: 11.

The V and J genes are TRBV6-6 and TRBJ1-2; TRBD1 aligns across 12 bases. CDR1 and CDR2 from the germline V gene are MNHNY and SVGAGI (reference sequence). The CDR3 spans 21 residues. V dropped 6 bases and J dropped 5; count of bases not matched to a gene: 25. The DNA for the CDR3 is TGTGCCAGCAGCTACCTGATCCTAACCGGGACAGGGGGCCCCCATATATATGGCTACACCTTC. Encoded protein: CASSYLILTGTGGPHIYGYTF.

The chain recombines TRBV7-2 with TRBJ2-3, with 7 positions matching TRBD2. The CDR3 is 16 amino acids. With V trimmed by 2 bases and J by 2 bases, 7 bases remained unmatched. Germline CDR1 is SGHTA and CDR2 is FQGNSA. The CDR3 protein is CASSLMGLSSTDTQYF. The CDR3 DNA sequence: TGTGCCAGCAGCTTAATGGGACTATCATCCACAGATACGCAGTATTTT. Full variable domain (outside the CDR3, taken from reference TRBV7-2 and TRBJ2-3): GAGVSQSPSNKVTEKGKDVELRCDPISGHTALYWYRQSLGQGLEFLIYFQGNSAPDKSGLPSDRFSAERTGGSVSTLTIQRTQQEDSAVYLCASSLMGLSSTDTQYFGPGTRLTVL.

The V call is TRBV10-3, the J call TRBJ2-2; weak D call: TRBD1 (7 bases). This CDR3 has 14 residues. The V gene's germline CDR1 is ENHRY and CDR2 SYGVKD. The V and J ends lost 8 bases and 6 bases respectively, with 16 bases between them. In DNA form, the CDR3 reads TGTGCCATCCGACAGGGAGGAGGATCCGGGGAGCTGTTTTTT. Translated: CAIRQGGGSGELFF.

The chain employs TRBV5-1 and TRBJ2-2, with D perhaps matching TRBD2 (6 bases). The germline V gene has CDR1 SGHRS and CDR2 YFSETQ. This CDR3 is 14 amino acids long. V was clipped by 4 bases and J by 4 bases, with 11 bases between them. The CDR3 spells CASSPGESTGELFF. DNA of the CDR3: TGCGCCAGCAGCCCGGGGGAGAGCACCGGGGAGCTGTTTTTT. Based on the CDR3 plus reference TRBV5-1 and TRBJ2-2, the full variable domain is KAGVTQTPRYLIKTRGQQVTLSCSPISGHRSVSWYQQTPGQGLQFLFEYFSETQRNKGNFPGRFSGRQFSNSRSEMNVSTLELGDSALYLCASSPGESTGELFFGEGSRLTVL.

This sequence joins TRBV28 and TRBJ1-2; TRBD1 agrees at 7 bases. Germline CDR1 MDHEN, CDR2 SYDVKM. CDR3 length: 16 residues. The ends lost 5 bases at V and 7 bases at J; junction bases unmatched: 16. The CDR3 DNA follows: TGTGCCAGCAGTCGAGGGGCCTCCGGGACAGTGTCTGGCTACACCTTC. The encoded protein is CASSRGASGTVSGYTF.